This entry features one T cell receptor (beta chain) sequence. The sample belongs to a study of control samples from healthy donors and cancer patients. The CDR3 spans 16 residues. Method: immunoSEQ multiplex PCR; TCRdb's copy keeps in-frame clones and lacks some. The sample comprises about 120,000 clones, about nine tenths of which are singletons, and approximately 3.2% rests with the top ten. The sample taken for sequencing was blood. V gene TRBV21-1 combines with J gene TRBJ2-4; TRBD1, the table's D call, lacks a check against the DNA. TRBV21-1 is listed as a pseudogene. The clonotype was recovered from a man aged 40-49 years in good health. As DNA, the CDR3 is TGTGCCAGCAGCAAAGCGCCAGGGCTAGCCAAAAACATTCAGTACTTC. Residues: CASSKAPGLAKNIQYF.